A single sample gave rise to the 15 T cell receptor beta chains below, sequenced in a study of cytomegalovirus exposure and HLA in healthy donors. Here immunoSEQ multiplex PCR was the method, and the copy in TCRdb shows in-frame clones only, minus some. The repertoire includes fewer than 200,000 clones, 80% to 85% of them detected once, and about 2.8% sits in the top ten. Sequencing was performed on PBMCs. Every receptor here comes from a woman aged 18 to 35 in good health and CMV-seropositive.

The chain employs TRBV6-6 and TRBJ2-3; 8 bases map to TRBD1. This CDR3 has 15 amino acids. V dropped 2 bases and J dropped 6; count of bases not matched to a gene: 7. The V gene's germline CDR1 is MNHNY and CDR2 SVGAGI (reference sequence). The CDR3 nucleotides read TGTGCCAGCAGTTACGGTCAGGACAGGGCTGATACGCAGTATTTT. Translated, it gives CASSYGQDRADTQYF.

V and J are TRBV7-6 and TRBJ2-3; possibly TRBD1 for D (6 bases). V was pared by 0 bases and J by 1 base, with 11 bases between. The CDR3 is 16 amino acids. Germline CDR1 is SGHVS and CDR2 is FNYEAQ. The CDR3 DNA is TGTGCCAGCAGCTTAGCACCTCCAGGGGGCACAGATACGCAGTATTTT. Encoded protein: CASSLAPPGGTDTQYF.

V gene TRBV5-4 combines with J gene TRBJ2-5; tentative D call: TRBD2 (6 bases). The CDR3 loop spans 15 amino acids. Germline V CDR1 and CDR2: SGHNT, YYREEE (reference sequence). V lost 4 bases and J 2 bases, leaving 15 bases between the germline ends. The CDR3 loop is CASSPGPAGQETQYF. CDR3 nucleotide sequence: TGTGCCAGCAGCCCAGGGCCCGCGGGGCAAGAGACCCAGTACTTC.

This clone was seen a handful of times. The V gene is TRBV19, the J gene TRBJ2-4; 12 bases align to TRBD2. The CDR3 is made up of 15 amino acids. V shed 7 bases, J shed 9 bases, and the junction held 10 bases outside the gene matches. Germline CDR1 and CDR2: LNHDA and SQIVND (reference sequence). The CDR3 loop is CASTDLAGGIGIQYF. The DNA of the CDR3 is TGTGCCAGTACCGATCTAGCGGGGGGGATCGGCATTCAGTACTTC. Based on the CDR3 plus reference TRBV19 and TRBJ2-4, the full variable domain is DGGITQSPKYLFRKEGQNVTLSCEQNLNHDAMYWYRQDPGQGLRLIYYSQIVNDFQKGDIAEGYSVSREKKESFPLTVTSAQKNPTAFYLCASTDLAGGIGIQYFGAGTRLSVL.

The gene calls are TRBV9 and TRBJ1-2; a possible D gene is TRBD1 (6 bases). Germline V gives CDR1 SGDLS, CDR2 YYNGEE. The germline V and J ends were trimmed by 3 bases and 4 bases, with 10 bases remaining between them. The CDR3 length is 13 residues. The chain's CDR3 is CASSEGGGYGYTF. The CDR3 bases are TGTGCCAGCAGCGAAGGGGGGGGCTATGGCTACACCTTC.

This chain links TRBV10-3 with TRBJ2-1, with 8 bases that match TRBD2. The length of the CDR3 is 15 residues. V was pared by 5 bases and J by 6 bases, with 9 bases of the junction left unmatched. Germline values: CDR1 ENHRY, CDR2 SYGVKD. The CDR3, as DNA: TGTGCCATCAGTTCACAAGCGGGGGCGGTCAATGAGCAGTTCTTC. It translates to CAISSQAGAVNEQFF.

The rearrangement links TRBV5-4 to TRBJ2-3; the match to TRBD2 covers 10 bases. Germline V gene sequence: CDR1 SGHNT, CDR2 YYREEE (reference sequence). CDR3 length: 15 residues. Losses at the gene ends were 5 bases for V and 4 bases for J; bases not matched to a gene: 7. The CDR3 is CASRRTSGPSDTQYF. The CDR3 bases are TGTGCCAGCAGACGGACTAGCGGACCCTCAGATACGCAGTATTTT.

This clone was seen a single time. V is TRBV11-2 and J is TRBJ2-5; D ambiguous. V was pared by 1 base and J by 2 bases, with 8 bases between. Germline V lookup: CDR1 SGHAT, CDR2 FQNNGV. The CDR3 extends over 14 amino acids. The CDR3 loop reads CASSLGLSQETQYF. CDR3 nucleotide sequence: TGTGCCAGCAGCTTAGGCCTATCTCAAGAGACCCAGTACTTC.

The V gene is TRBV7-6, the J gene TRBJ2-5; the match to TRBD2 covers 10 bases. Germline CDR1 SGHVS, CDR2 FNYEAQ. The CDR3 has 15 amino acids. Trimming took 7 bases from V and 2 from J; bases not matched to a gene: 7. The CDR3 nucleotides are TGTGCCAGCACCTCACTAGCGGGGAAACAAGAGACCCAGTACTTC. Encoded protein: CASTSLAGKQETQYF.

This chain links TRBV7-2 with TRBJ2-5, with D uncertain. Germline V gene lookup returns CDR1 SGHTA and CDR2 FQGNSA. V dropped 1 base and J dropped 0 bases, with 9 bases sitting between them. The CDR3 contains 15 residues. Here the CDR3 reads CASSLGAGDQETQYF. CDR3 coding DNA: TGTGCCAGCAGCTTAGGAGCAGGCGACCAAGAGACCCAGTACTTC. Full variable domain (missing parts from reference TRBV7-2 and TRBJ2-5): GAGVSQSPSNKVTEKGKDVELRCDPISGHTALYWYRQSLGQGLEFLIYFQGNSAPDKSGLPSDRFSAERTGGSVSTLTIQRTQQEDSAVYLCASSLGAGDQETQYFGPGTRLLVL.

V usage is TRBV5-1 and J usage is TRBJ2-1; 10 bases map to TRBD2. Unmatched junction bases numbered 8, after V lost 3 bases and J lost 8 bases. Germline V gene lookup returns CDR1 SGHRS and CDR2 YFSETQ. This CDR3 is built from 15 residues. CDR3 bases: TGCGCCAGCAGCTGGAGAGCGGGGGGGCTTGATGAGCAGTTCTTC. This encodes CASSWRAGGLDEQFF.

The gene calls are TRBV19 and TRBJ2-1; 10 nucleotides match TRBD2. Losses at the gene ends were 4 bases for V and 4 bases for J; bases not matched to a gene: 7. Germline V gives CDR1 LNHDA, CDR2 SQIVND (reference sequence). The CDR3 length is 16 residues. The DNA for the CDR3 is TGTGCCAGTAGTAGGAATCCTAGCGGGGGTTACAATGAGCAGTTCTTC. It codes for CASSRNPSGGYNEQFF.

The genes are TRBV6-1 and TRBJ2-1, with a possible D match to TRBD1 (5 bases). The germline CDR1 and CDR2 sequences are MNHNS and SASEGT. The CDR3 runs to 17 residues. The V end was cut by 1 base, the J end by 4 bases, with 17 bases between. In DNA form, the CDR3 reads TGTGCCAGCAGTGAAGGGTCGGTAGGGGCCCCTTACAATGAGCAGTTCTTC. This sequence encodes CASSEGSVGAPYNEQFF.

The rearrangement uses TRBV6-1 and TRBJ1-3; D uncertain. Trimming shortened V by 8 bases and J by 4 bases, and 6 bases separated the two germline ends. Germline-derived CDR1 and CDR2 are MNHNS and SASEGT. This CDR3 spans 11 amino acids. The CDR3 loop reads CASRVGNTIYF. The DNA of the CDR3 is TGTGCCAGCCGGGTAGGAAACACCATATATTTT.

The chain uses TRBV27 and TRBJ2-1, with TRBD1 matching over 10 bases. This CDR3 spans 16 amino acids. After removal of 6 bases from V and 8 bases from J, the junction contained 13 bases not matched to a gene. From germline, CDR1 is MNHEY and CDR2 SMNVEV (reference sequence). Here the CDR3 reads CASSPRWTGGSDEQFF. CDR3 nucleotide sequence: TGTGCCAGCAGCCCCCGATGGACAGGGGGTTCGGATGAGCAGTTCTTC.